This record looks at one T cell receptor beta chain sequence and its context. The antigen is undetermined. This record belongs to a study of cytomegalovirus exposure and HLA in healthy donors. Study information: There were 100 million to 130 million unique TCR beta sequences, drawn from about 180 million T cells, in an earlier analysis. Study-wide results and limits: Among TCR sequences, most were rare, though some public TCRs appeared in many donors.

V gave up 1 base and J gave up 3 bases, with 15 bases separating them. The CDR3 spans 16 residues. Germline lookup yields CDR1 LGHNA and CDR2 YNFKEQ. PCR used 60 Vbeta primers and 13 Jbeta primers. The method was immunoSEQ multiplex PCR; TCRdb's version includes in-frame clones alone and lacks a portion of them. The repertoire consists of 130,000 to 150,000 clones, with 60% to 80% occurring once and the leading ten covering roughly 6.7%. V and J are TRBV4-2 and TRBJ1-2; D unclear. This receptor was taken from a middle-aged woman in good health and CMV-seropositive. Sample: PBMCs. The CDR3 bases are TGTGCCAGCAGCCAAGTGGTTGGCATCGTCGACTATGGCTACACCTTC. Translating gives CASSQVVGIVDYGYTF.